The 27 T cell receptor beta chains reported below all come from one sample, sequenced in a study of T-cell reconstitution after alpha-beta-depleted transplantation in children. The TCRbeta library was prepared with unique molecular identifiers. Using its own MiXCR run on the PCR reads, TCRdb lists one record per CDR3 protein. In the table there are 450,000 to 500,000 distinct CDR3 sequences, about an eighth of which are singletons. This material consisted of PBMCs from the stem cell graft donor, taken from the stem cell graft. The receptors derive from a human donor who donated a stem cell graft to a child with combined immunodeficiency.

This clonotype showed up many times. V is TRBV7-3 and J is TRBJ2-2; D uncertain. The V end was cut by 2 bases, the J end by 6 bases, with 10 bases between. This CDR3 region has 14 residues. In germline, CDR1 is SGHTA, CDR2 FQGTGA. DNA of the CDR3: TGTGCCAGCAGCTTAGGCGTCTTTCCCGGGGAGCTGTTTTTT. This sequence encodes CASSLGVFPGELFF.

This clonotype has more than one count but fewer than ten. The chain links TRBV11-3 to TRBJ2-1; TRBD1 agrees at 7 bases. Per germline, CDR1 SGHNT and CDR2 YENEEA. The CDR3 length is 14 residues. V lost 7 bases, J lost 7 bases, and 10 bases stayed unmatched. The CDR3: CASTTTGAPNEQFF. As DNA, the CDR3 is TGTGCCAGCACGACTACAGGGGCGCCAAATGAGCAGTTCTTC.

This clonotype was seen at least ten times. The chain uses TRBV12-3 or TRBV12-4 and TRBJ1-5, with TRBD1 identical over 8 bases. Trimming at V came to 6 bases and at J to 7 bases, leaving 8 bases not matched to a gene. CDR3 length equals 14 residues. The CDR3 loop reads CASSRGQVGQPQHF. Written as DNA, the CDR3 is TGTGCCAGCAGCCGGGGACAGGTGGGGCAGCCCCAGCATTTT.

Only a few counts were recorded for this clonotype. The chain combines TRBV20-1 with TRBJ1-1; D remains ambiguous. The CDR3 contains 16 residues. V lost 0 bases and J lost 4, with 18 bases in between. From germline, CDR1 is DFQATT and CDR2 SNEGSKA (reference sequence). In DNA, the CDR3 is TGCAGTGCTAGAGATAAGTCGAGGCCGGGAGTCACTGAAGCTTTCTTT. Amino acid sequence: CSARDKSRPGVTEAFF.

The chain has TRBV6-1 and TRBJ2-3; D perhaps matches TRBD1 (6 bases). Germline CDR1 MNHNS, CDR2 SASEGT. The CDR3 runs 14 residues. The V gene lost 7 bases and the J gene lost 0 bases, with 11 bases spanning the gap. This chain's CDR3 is CASKRQVSTDTQYF. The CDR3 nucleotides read TGTGCCAGCAAAAGACAGGTCAGCACAGATACGCAGTATTTT.

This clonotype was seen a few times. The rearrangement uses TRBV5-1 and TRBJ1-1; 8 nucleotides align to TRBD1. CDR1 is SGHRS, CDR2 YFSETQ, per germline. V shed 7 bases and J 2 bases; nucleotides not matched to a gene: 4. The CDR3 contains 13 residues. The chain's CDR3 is CASGQGSNTEAFF. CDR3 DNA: TGCGCCAGCGGACAGGGATCCAACACTGAAGCTTTCTTT.

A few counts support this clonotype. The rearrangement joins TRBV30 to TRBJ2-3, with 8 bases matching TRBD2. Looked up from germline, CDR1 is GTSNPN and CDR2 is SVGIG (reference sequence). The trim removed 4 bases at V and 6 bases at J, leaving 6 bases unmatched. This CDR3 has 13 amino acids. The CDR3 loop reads CAWTLLAVDTQYF. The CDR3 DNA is TGTGCCTGGACCCTACTAGCGGTGGATACGCAGTATTTT.

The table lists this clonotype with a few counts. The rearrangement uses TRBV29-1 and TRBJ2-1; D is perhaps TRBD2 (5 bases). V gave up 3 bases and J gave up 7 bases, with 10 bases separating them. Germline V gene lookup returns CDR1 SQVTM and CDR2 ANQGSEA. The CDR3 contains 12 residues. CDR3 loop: CSVDSSTNEQFF. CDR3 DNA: TGCAGCGTTGATTCTAGCACGAATGAGCAGTTCTTC.

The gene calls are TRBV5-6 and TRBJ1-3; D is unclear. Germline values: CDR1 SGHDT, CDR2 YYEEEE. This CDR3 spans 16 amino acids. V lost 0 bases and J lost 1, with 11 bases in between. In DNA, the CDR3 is TGTGCCAGCAGCTTGGGAGGTTTTAGTTCTGGAAACACCATATATTTT. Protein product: CASSLGGFSSGNTIYF.

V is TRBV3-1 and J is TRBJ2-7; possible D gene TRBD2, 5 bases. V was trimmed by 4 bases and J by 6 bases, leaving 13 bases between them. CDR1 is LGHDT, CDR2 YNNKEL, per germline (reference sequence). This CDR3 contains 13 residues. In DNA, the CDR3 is TGTGCCAGCAGCCTGGGCCGGGAAAGCGAGCAGTACTTC. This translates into CASSLGRESEQYF.

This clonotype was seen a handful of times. The CDR3: CASKRGSIADTQYF. The CDR3 DNA reads as TGTGCCAGCAAGAGAGGTTCTATAGCAGATACGCAGTATTTT. The V call is TRBV28, the J call TRBJ2-3; D remains unclear. CDR3 length: 14 amino acids. Germline CDR1 is MDHEN and CDR2 is SYDVKM. Trimming left V 7 bases short and J 4 bases short, with 15 bases between. The complete variable domain, with remaining parts taken from reference TRBV28 and TRBJ2-3, reads DVKVTQSSRYLVKRTGEKVFLECVQDMDHENMFWYRQDPGLGLRLIYFSYDVKMKEKGDIPEGYSVSREKKERFSLILESASTNQTSMYLCASKRGSIADTQYFGPGTRLTVL.

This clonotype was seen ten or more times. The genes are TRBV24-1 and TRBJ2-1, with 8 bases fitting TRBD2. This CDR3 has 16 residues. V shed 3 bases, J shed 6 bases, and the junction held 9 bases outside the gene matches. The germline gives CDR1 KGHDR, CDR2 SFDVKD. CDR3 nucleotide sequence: TGTGCCACCAGTGATCCTGTCGCGGGAGGCGGCAATGAGCAGTTCTTC. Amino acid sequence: CATSDPVAGGGNEQFF.

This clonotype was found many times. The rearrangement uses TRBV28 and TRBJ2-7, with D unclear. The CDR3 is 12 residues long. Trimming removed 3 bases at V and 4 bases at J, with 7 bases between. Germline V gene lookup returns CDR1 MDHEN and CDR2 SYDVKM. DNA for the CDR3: TGTGCCAGCAGTTTCCAGAGTTACGAGCAGTACTTC. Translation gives CASSFQSYEQYF. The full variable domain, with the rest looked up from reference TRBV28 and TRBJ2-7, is DVKVTQSSRYLVKRTGEKVFLECVQDMDHENMFWYRQDPGLGLRLIYFSYDVKMKEKGDIPEGYSVSREKKERFSLILESASTNQTSMYLCASSFQSYEQYFGPGTRLTVT.

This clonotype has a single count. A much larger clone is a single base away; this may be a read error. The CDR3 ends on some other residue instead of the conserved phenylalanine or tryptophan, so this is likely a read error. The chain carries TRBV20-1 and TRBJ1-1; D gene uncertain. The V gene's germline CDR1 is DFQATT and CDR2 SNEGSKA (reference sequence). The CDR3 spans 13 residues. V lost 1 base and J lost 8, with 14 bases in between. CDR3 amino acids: CSARVLPVAEAFY. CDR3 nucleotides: TGCAGTGCTAGAGTTCTGCCGGTGGCCGAAGCTTTCTAT.

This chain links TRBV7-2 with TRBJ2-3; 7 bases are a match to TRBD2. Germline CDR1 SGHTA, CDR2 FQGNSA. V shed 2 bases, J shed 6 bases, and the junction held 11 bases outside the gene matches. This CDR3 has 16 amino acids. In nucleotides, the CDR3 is TGTGCCAGCAGCTTAAAACGGGAGGCCCTGGGGGATACGCAGTATTTT. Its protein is CASSLKREALGDTQYF.

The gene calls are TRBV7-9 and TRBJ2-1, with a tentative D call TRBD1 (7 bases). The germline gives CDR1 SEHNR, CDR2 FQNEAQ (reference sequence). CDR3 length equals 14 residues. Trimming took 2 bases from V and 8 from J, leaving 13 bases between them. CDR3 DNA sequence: TGTGCCAGCAGCTTACCAGGGGGGAGCGATGAGCAGTTCTTC. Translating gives CASSLPGGSDEQFF.

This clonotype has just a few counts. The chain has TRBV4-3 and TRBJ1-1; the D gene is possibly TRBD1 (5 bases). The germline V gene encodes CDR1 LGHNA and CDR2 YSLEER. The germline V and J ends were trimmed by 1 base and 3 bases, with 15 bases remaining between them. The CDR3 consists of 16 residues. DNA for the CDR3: TGCGCCAGCAGCCAAGCGGTCAGGGTGTCGGACACTGAAGCTTTCTTT. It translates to CASSQAVRVSDTEAFF.

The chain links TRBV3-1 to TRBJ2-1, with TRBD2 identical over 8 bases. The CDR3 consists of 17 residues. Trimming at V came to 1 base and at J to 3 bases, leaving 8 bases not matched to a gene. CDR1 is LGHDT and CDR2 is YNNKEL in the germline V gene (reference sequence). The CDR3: CASSQGAAGGIYNEQFF. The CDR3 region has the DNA TGTGCCAGCAGCCAAGGCGCCGCGGGAGGTATCTACAATGAGCAGTTCTTC.

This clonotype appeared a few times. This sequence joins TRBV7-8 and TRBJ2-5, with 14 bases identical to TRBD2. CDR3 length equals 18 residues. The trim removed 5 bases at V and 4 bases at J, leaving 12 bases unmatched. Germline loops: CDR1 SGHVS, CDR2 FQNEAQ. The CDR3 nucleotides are TGTGCCAGCAGCGTTGGGACTAGCGGGAGCCGTACGAGAGAGACCCAGTACTTC. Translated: CASSVGTSGSRTRETQYF. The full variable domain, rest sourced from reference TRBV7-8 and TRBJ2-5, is GAGVSQSPRYKVAKRGQDVALRCDPISGHVSLFWYQQALGQGPEFLTYFQNEAQLDKSGLPSDRFFAERPEGSVSTLKIQRTQQEDSAVYLCASSVGTSGSRTRETQYFGPGTRLLVL.

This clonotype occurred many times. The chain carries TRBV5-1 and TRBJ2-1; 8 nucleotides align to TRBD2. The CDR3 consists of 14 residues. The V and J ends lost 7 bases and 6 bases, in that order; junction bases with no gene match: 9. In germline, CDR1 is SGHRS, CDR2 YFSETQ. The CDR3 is CASGPGLVSNEQFF. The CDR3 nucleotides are TGCGCCAGCGGACCGGGACTAGTATCCAATGAGCAGTTCTTC.

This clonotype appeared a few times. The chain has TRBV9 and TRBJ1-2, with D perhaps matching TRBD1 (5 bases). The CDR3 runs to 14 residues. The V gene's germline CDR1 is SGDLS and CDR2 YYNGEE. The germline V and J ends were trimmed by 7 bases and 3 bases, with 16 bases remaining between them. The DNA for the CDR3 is TGTGCCAGCGGGGGGACGGGCTTTGACTATGGCTACACCTTC. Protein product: CASGGTGFDYGYTF.

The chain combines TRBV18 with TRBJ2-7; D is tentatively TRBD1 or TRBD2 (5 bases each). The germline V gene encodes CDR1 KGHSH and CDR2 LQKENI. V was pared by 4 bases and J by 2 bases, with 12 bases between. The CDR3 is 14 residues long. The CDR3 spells CASSRAEGTYEQYF. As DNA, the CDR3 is TGTGCCAGCTCACGTGCTGAGGGGACCTACGAGCAGTACTTC.

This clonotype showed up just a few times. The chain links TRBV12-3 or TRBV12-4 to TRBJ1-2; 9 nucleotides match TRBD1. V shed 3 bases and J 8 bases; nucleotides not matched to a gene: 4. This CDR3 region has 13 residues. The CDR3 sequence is CASSLDRGGGYTF. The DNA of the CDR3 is TGTGCCAGCAGTTTGGACAGGGGCGGGGGCTACACCTTC.

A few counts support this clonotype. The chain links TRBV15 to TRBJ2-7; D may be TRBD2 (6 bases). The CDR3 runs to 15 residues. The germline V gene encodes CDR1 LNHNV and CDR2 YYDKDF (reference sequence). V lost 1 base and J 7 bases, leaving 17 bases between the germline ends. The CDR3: CATSRALEGSREQYF. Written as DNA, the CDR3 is TGTGCCACCAGCAGAGCTCTGGAGGGGTCCAGGGAGCAGTACTTC.

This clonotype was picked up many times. DNA of the CDR3: TGTGCCAGCAGTCCGGGACTAGCGGGGGGGCTGGAGACCCAGTACTTC. As protein: CASSPGLAGGLETQYF. This chain uses TRBV2 with TRBJ2-5, with TRBD2 identical over 16 bases. V was clipped by 5 bases and J by 5 bases; unmatched bases: 5. Looked up from germline, CDR1 is SNHLY and CDR2 is FYNNEI. The CDR3 is 16 residues long.

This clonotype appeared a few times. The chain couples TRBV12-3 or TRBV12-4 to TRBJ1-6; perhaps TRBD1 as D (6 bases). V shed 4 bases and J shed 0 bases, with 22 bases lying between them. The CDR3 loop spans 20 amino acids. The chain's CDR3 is CASSYHRVASSASYNSPLHF. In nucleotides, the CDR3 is TGTGCCAGCAGTTATCACAGGGTAGCCTCGAGTGCCTCCTATAATTCACCCCTCCACTTT.

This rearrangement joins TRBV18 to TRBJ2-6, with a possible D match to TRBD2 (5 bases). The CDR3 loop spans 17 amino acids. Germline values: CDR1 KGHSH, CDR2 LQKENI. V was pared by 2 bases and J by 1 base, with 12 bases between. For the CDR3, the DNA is TGTGCCAGCTCACCATTGTCGGGATATTCTGGGGCCAACGTCCTGACTTTC. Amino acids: CASSPLSGYSGANVLTF.